These 19 T cell receptor beta chains originate from one sample sequenced in a study of cytomegalovirus exposure and HLA in healthy donors (dated by TCRdb to 2017 to 2019). The library was built by means of the immunoSEQ multiplex PCR assay. For the multiplex PCR, a mixture combining 60 forward primers for TCR Vbeta segments and 13 reverse primers for TCR Jbeta segments was used. The immuneACCESS repertoire file appears here via TCRdb, limited to in-frame rearrangements. These files lack a portion of the clones; in checked studies, under half of the deficit traces to unresolved V genes, and the cause of the others is not known. The sample table lists 150,000 or so clones, approximately 80% of them with a count of one. 1.5% to 2.5% of the sample belongs to the ten largest clones. The sequenced material came from PBMCs. The receptor set was obtained from a woman aged 40 to 50 in good health and CMV-seronegative.

This clone came up a few times. The chain joins TRBV9 to TRBJ2-2; perhaps TRBD1 as D (5 bases). The length of the CDR3 is 15 residues. Germline values: CDR1 SGDLS, CDR2 YYNGEE. V was shortened by 1 base and J by 2 bases, with 9 bases between the two germline ends. The CDR3 coding sequence is TGTGCCAGCAGCGTATCAGGACAAAACACCGGGGAGCTGTTTTTT. Its translation: CASSVSGQNTGELFF.

The J gene is TRBJ2-7, the V gene TRBV7-2, with 7 bases lining up with TRBD2. V shed 0 bases, J shed 3 bases, and the junction held 5 bases outside the gene matches. CDR1 SGHTA and CDR2 FQGNSA come from the germline V gene. CDR3 length: 15 amino acids. CDR3 nucleotide sequence: TGTGCCAGCAGCTTAGCAGGGACTAATTACTACGAGCAGTACTTC. Translation gives CASSLAGTNYYEQYF.

This clone was counted a few times. V is TRBV2 and J is TRBJ2-2; 11 bases align to TRBD2. CDR3 length: 14 amino acids. Germline V lookup: CDR1 SNHLY, CDR2 FYNNEI. V lost 3 bases and J lost 7; bases outside the gene matches: 1. CDR3 region: CASSDLAGGGELFF. The CDR3, as DNA: TGTGCCAGCAGTGATCTAGCGGGAGGCGGGGAGCTGTTTTTT.

V usage is TRBV6-5 and J usage is TRBJ1-1; D remains ambiguous. V was clipped by 2 bases and J by 4 bases, with 11 bases between them. The CDR3 is made up of 14 amino acids. Germline CDR1 reads MNHEY; CDR2 reads SVGAGI. DNA of the CDR3: TGTGCCAGCAGTTACGCTGCCGGGTTCACTGAAGCTTTCTTT. Translated: CASSYAAGFTEAFF.

This chain uses TRBV28 with TRBJ1-3; D perhaps matches TRBD1 (5 bases). Germline values: CDR1 MDHEN, CDR2 SYDVKM. The CDR3 is made up of 16 amino acids. V was clipped by 4 bases and J by 1 base, with 14 bases between them. The CDR3 is CASSSPGGGSGNTIYF. CDR3 bases: TGTGCCAGCAGTTCCCCTGGGGGGGGGTCTGGAAACACCATATATTTT.

The rearrangement joins TRBV30 to TRBJ1-5; a possible D gene is TRBD1 (6 bases). The V end was cut by 1 base, the J end by 2 bases, with 6 bases between. Germline V gene data show CDR1 as GTSNPN and CDR2 as SVGIG (reference sequence). This CDR3 contains 13 residues. The chain's CDR3 is CAWSAGGNQPQHF. CDR3 in DNA: TGTGCCTGGAGTGCAGGGGGCAATCAGCCCCAGCATTTT.

There are a few counts of this clone. This chain links TRBV7-6 with TRBJ1-1; possible D gene TRBD1, 5 bases. The germline CDR1 and CDR2 sequences are SGHVS and FNYEAQ. This CDR3 comprises 15 residues. Trimming cost V 1 base and J 0 bases, with 9 bases left between them. The CDR3 DNA reads as TGTGCCAGCAGCTTAGAGGGGCACTTGAACACTGAAGCTTTCTTT. This sequence encodes CASSLEGHLNTEAFF. The whole variable domain, remainder taken from reference TRBV7-6 and TRBJ1-1, is GAGVSQSPRYKVTKRGQDVALRCDPISGHVSLYWYRQALGQGPEFLTYFNYEAQQDKSGLPNDRFSAERPEGSISTLTIQRTEQRDSAMYRCASSLEGHLNTEAFFGQGTRLTVV.

The rearrangement links TRBV5-1 to TRBJ2-7; D is undetermined. CDR3 size: 13 residues. The germline V gene has CDR1 SGHRS and CDR2 YFSETQ. The V end lost 4 bases, the J end lost 0 bases, and 8 bases lay between the germline ends. Here the CDR3 DNA reads TGCGCCAGCAGCCCCCCCTCCTCCTACGAGCAGTACTTC. Amino acid sequence: CASSPPSSYEQYF.

The chain uses TRBV6-5 and TRBJ1-1; D unclear. Germline V CDR1 and CDR2: MNHEY, SVGAGI. CDR3 length: 15 residues. V was cut by 6 bases and J by 5 bases, with 19 bases left in between. Here the CDR3 reads CASSSRRGWRTEAFF. Here the CDR3 DNA reads TGTGCCAGCAGCTCACGACGGGGATGGAGAACTGAAGCTTTCTTT.

The count of this clone is one. This sequence joins TRBV27 and TRBJ1-2, with 8 positions matching TRBD1. CDR1 MNHEY and CDR2 SMNVEV come from the germline V gene (reference sequence). Unmatched junction bases numbered 7, after V lost 6 bases and J lost 4 bases. The CDR3 totals 14 residues. For the CDR3, the DNA is TGTGCCAGCAGGGACAGGGCGCCTCTCTATGGCTACACCTTC. This gives the protein CASRDRAPLYGYTF.

The J gene is TRBJ2-1, the V gene TRBV4-1; 7 bases are a match to TRBD2. This CDR3 contains 15 residues. The V gene's germline CDR1 is MGHRA and CDR2 YSYEKL. Trimming took 1 base from V and 3 from J; bases not matched to a gene: 3. The CDR3 protein is CASSQGGSSYNEQFF. The DNA of the CDR3 is TGCGCCAGCAGCCAAGGCGGGAGCAGCTACAATGAGCAGTTCTTC.

The V gene is TRBV27, the J gene TRBJ1-1, with D possibly TRBD1 on 5 matching bases. CDR1 is MNHEY and CDR2 is SMNVEV in the germline V gene (reference sequence). The CDR3 extends over 13 amino acids. Trimming stripped 3 bases from V and 7 bases from J, with 12 bases between. CDR3 sequence (DNA): TGTGCCAGCAGTTTTTCTTACAGGTTTGAAGCTTTCTTT. Translation gives CASSFSYRFEAFF.

About this clone: Other DNA sequences in the same sample also yield this CDR3. The J gene is TRBJ2-3, the V gene TRBV28; possible D gene TRBD1, 6 bases. There are 13 residues in the CDR3. V was cut by 7 bases and J by 1 base, with 9 bases left in between. CDR1 is MDHEN and CDR2 is SYDVKM in the germline V gene. This CDR3 is CASTRQGTDTQYF. CDR3 nucleotides: TGTGCCAGCACTCGACAGGGCACAGATACGCAGTATTTT.

The V and J genes are TRBV5-1 and TRBJ2-3, with 10 bases that match TRBD2. The CDR3 is made up of 17 amino acids. Germline CDR1 reads SGHRS; CDR2 reads YFSETQ. Trimming at V came to 5 bases and at J to 2 bases, leaving 11 bases not matched to a gene. CDR3 amino acids: CASRRTIAGGYTDTQYF. The CDR3 coding sequence is TGCGCCAGCAGGAGGACGATAGCGGGGGGCTACACAGATACGCAGTATTTT. The full variable domain, with the rest looked up from reference TRBV5-1 and TRBJ2-3, is KAGVTQTPRYLIKTRGQQVTLSCSPISGHRSVSWYQQTPGQGLQFLFEYFSETQRNKGNFPGRFSGRQFSNSRSEMNVSTLELGDSALYLCASRRTIAGGYTDTQYFGPGTRLTVL.

This chain uses TRBV9 with TRBJ2-1; 14 bases match TRBD2. CDR1 and CDR2 (germline): SGDLS, YYNGEE. The CDR3 is made up of 19 amino acids. Trimming cost V 0 bases and J 10 bases; bases outside gene matches: 15. In DNA, the CDR3 is TGTGCCAGCAGCGTAGGGGAGGTCGGTAGACTAGCGGGAGGGAACGAGCAGTTCTTC. As protein: CASSVGEVGRLAGGNEQFF.

In this sample, this clone turned up a few times. This rearrangement joins TRBV20-1 to TRBJ1-1; no firm D call. The V gene lost 6 bases and the J gene lost 5 bases, with 7 bases spanning the gap. There are 10 residues in the CDR3. Germline V gene sequence: CDR1 DFQATT, CDR2 SNEGSKA (reference sequence). CDR3 DNA: TGCAGTGCAGGAGGAACTGAAGCTTTCTTT. Its protein product is CSAGGTEAFF.

The rearrangement uses TRBV6-1 and TRBJ1-1, with a tentative D call TRBD1 (6 bases). The germline gives CDR1 MNHNS, CDR2 SASEGT. This CDR3 is 15 amino acids long. Trimming left V 6 bases short and J 1 base short, with 15 bases between. CDR3 region: CASRIPGQSNTEAFF. Written as DNA, the CDR3 is TGTGCCAGCAGGATACCGGGACAATCGAACACTGAAGCTTTCTTT.

The chain carries TRBV7-9 and TRBJ2-5; 7 positions agree with TRBD2. The J call is doubtful: the DNA matches TRBJ2-7 better. In germline, CDR1 is SEHNR, CDR2 FQNEAQ (reference sequence). The CDR3 runs to 18 residues. In DNA, the CDR3 is TGTGCCAGCAGCGACACACGGGTGGAAATAGCGGGTGCCTACGAGCAGTACTTC. Its protein is CASSDTRVEIAGAYEQYF.

CDR3 in DNA: TGCGCCAGCAGCCCTCGGGGTGGCCTCAGCTCCTACGAGCAGTACTTC. This gives the protein CASSPRGGLSSYEQYF. The chain is built from TRBV4-1 and TRBJ2-7; possibly TRBD2 for D (5 bases). The germline V and J ends were trimmed by 4 bases and 0 bases, with 16 bases remaining between them. This CDR3 has 16 amino acids. Per germline, CDR1 MGHRA and CDR2 YSYEKL.